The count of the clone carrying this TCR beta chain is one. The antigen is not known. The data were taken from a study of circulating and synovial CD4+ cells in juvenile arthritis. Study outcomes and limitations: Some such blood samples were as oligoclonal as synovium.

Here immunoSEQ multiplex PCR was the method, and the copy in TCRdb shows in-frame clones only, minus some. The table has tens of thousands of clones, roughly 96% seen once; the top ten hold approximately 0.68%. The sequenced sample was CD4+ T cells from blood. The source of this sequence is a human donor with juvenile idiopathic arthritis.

The CDR3 DNA sequence: TGTGCCAGCAGTGAAATTTCGGTGAGCACTGAAGCTTTCTTT. This gives the protein CASSEISVSTEAFF. The chain is built from TRBV25-1 and TRBJ1-1, with D unresolved. In germline, CDR1 is MGHDK, CDR2 SYGVNS. The CDR3 loop spans 14 amino acids. Trimming stripped 2 bases from V and 4 bases from J, with 11 bases between. Combining the CDR3 with reference TRBV25-1 and TRBJ1-1 gives the whole variable domain EADIYQTPRYLVIGTGKKITLECSQTMGHDKMYWYQQDPGMELHLIHYSYGVNSTEKGDLSSESTVSRIRTEHFPLTLESARPSHTSQYLCASSEISVSTEAFFGQGTRLTVV.